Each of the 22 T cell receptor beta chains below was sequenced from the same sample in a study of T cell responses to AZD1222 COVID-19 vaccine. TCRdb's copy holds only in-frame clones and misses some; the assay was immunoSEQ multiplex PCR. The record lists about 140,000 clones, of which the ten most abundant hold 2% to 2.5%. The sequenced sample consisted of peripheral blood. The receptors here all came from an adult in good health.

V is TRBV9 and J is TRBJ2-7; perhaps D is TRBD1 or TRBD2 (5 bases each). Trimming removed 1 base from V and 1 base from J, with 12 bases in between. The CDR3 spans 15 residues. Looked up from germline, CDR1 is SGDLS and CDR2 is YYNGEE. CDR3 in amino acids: CASSVSGTVSYEQYF. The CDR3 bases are TGTGCCAGCAGCGTATCCGGGACGGTGTCCTACGAGCAGTACTTC.

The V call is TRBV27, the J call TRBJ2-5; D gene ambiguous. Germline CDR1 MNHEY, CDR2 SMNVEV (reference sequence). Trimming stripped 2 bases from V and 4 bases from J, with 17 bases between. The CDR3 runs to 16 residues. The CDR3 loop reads CASSLRSGLRAETQYF. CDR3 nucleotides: TGTGCCAGCAGTTTACGGTCGGGCCTAAGGGCAGAGACCCAGTACTTC.

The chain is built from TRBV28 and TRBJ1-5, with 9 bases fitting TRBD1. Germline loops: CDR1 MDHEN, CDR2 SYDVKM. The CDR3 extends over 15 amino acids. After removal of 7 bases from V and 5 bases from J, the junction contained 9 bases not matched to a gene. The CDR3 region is CASTNTGGGDQPQHF. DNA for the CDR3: TGTGCCAGCACGAATACAGGGGGCGGGGATCAGCCCCAGCATTTT.

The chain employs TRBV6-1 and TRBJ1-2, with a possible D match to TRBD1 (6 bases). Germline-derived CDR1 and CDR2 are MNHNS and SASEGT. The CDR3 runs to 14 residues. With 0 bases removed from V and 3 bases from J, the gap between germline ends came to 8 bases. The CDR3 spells CASSEAGGDYGYTF. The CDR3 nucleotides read TGTGCCAGCAGTGAAGCAGGGGGGGACTATGGCTACACCTTC.

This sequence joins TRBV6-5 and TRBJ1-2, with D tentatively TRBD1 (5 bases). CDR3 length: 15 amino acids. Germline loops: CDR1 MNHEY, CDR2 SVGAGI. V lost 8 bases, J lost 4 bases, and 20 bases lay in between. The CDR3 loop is CASRAGQPASYGYTF. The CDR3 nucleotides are TGTGCCAGCCGGGCGGGGCAACCCGCTTCCTATGGCTACACCTTC.

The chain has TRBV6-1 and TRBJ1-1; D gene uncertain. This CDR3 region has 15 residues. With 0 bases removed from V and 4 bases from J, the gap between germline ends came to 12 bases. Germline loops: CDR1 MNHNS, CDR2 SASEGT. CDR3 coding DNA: TGTGCCAGCAGTGAAGCATACGGGATAAGCACTGAAGCTTTCTTT. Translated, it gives CASSEAYGISTEAFF.

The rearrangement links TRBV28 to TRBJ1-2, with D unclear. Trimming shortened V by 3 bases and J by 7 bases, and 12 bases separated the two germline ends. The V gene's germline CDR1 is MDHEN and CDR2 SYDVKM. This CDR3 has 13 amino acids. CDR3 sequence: CASSFSVVLGYTF. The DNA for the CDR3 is TGTGCCAGCAGTTTTTCGGTTGTACTTGGCTACACCTTC.

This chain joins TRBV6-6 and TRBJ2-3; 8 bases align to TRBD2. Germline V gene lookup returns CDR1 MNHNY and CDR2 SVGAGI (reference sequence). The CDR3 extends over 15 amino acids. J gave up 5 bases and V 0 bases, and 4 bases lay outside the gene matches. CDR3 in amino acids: CASSYSGLAGDTQYF. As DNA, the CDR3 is TGTGCCAGCAGTTACTCGGGGCTAGCGGGAGATACGCAGTATTTT.

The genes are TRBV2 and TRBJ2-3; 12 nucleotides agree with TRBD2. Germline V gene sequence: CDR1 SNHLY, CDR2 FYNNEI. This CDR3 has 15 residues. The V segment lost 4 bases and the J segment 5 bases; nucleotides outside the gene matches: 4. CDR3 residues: CASSGRTSGIDTQYF. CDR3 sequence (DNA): TGTGCCAGCAGTGGAAGGACTAGCGGGATAGATACGCAGTATTTT.

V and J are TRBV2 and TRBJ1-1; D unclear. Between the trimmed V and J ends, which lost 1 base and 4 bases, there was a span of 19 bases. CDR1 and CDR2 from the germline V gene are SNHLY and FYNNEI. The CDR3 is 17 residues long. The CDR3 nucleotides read TGTGCCAGCAGTGAAGTTTTCCGCCGGAAAGACTCCACTGAAGCTTTCTTT. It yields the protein CASSEVFRRKDSTEAFF.

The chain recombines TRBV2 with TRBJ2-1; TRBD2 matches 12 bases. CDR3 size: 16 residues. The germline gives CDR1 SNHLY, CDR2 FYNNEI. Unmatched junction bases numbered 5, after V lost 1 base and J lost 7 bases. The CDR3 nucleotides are TGTGCCAGCAGTGAAGGTGGGCTAGCGGGGGGGAATGAGCAGTTCTTC. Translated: CASSEGGLAGGNEQFF.

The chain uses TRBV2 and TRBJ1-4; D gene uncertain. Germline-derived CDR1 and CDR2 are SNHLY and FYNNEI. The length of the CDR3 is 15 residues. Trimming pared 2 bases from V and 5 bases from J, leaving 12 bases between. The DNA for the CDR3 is TGTGCCAGCAGTGAATTTTCGGAGATAAATGAAAAACTGTTTTTT. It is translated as CASSEFSEINEKLFF.

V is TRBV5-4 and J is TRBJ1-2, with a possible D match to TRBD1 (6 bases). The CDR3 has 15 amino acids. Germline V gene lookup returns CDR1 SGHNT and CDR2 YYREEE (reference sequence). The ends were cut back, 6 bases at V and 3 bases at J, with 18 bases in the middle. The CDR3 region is CASNRGLQGDYGYTF. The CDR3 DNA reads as TGTGCCAGCAACCGGGGGTTACAGGGTGACTATGGCTACACCTTC. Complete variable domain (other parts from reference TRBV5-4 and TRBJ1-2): ETGVTQSPTHLIKTRGQQVTLRCSSQSGHNTVSWYQQALGQGPQFIFQYYREEENGRGNFPPRFSGLQFPNYSSELNVNALELDDSALYLCASNRGLQGDYGYTFGSGTRLTVV.

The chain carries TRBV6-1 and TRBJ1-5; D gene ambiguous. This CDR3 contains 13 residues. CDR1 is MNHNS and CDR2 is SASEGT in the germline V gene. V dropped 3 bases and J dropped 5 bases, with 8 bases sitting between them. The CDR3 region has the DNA TGTGCCAGCAGTGAGGGCAGCCATCAGCCCCAGCATTTT. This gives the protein CASSEGSHQPQHF.

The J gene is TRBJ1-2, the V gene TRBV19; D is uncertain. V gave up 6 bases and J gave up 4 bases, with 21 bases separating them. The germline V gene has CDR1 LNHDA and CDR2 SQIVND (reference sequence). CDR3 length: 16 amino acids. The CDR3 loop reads CASSPEGGGFRYGYTF. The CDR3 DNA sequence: TGTGCCAGTAGCCCTGAGGGAGGAGGGTTCCGCTATGGCTACACCTTC.

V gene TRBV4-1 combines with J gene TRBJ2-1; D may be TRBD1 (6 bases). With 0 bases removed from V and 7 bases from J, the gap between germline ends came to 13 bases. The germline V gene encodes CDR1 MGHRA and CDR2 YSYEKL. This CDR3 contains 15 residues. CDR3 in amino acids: CASSQDRQGRNEQFF. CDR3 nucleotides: TGCGCCAGCAGCCAAGATCGTCAGGGGCGTAATGAGCAGTTCTTC.

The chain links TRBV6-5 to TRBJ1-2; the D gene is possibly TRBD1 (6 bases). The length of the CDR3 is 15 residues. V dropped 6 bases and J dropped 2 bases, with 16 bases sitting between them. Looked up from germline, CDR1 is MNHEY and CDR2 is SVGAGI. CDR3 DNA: TGTGCCAGCAGGGCCGGGACAACAGTCAACTATGGCTACACCTTC. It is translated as CASRAGTTVNYGYTF.

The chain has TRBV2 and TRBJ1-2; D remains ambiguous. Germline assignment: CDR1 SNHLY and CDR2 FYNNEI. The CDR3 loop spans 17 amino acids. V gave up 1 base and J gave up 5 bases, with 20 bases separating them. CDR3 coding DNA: TGTGCCAGCAGTGAAGGGCTACTGACTGCCAGGAGATATGGCTACACCTTC. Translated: CASSEGLLTARRYGYTF.

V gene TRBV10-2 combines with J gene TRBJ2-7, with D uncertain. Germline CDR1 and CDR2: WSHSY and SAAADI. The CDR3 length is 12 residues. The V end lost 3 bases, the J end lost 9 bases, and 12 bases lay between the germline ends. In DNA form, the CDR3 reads TGCGCCAGCAGTGAAATCACGGAGCGGCAGTACTTC. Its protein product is CASSEITERQYF.

DNA for the CDR3: TGTGCCAGTACCCCGGACAGGGGGCAAGGCTACACCTTC. Protein sequence: CASTPDRGQGYTF. The gene calls are TRBV19 and TRBJ1-2; 11 nucleotides line up with TRBD1. The ends lost 7 bases at V and 8 bases at J; junction bases unmatched: 6. This CDR3 contains 13 residues. CDR1 LNHDA and CDR2 SQIVND come from the germline V gene (reference sequence).

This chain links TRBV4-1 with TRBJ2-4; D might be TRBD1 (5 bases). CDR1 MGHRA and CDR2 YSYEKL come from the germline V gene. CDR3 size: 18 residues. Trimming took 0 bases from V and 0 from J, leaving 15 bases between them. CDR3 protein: CASSQDAGMSIAKNIQYF. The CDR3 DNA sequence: TGCGCCAGCAGCCAAGATGCAGGGATGAGTATAGCCAAAAACATTCAGTACTTC.

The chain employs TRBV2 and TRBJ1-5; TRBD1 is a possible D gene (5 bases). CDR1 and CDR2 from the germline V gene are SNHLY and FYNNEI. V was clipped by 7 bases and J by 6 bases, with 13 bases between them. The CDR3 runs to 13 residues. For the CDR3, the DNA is TGTGCCAGCACTGGGGGTGAAAGTCAGCCCCAGCATTTT. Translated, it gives CASTGGESQPQHF.